The rows below give T cell receptor beta chains drawn from one sample of a study of cytomegalovirus exposure and HLA in healthy donors. Data came from immunoSEQ multiplex PCR; TCRdb stores just in-frame clones and leaves some out. The table has about 160,000 clones, approximately 80% seen once. The sequenced sample was PBMCs. The origin of the receptors is a woman aged 18-29 years in good health and CMV-seronegative. CDR3s include the opening cysteine and the closing phenylalanine or tryptophan. D genes are given only for firm matches. Only part of the rows carry a size: once, few, many, or a class if the clone is expanded.

v_gene: TRBV10-1; j_gene: TRBJ2-3; d_gene: -; abundance: few; CDR3aa: CASSAGLADTDTQYF; CDR3nt: TGCGCCAGCAGTGCTGGACTCGCCGACACAGATACGCAGTATTTT
v_gene: TRBV2; j_gene: TRBJ2-1; d_gene: -; abundance: -; CDR3aa: CASSEAELPYNEQFF; CDR3nt: TGTGCCAGCAGTGAAGCAGAGCTCCCGTACAATGAGCAGTTCTTC
v_gene: TRBV5-1; j_gene: TRBJ1-2; d_gene: TRBD1; abundance: -; CDR3aa: CASSTTGGPGYTF; CDR3nt: TGCGCCAGCAGCACGACAGGGGGGCCTGGCTACACCTTC
v_gene: TRBV18; j_gene: TRBJ1-5; d_gene: TRBD1; abundance: -; CDR3aa: CASSATGGQPQHF; CDR3nt: TGTGCCAGCTCAGCGACAGGGGGCCAGCCCCAGCATTTT
v_gene: TRBV9; j_gene: TRBJ1-3; d_gene: -; abundance: -; CDR3aa: CASSPRLGNTIYF; CDR3nt: TGTGCCAGCAGCCCGCGACTTGGAAACACCATATATTTT
v_gene: TRBV7-8; j_gene: TRBJ2-5; d_gene: -; abundance: -; CDR3aa: CASSFTPRPQETQYF; CDR3nt: TGTGCCAGCAGCTTTACGCCCAGGCCCCAAGAGACCCAGTACTTC
v_gene: TRBV5-8; j_gene: TRBJ2-7; d_gene: TRBD1; abundance: -; CDR3aa: CASSLEGTGVGEQYF; CDR3nt: TGTGCCAGCAGCTTGGAAGGGACAGGGGTTGGCGAGCAGTACTTC
v_gene: TRBV6-5; j_gene: TRBJ1-5; d_gene: -; abundance: -; CDR3aa: CASGPRVRNRPQHF; CDR3nt: TGTGCCAGCGGACCGAGGGTCCGCAATCGGCCCCAGCATTTT
v_gene: TRBV7-9; j_gene: TRBJ2-1; d_gene: -; abundance: few; CDR3aa: CASSLLLGNEQFF; CDR3nt: TGTGCCAGCAGCTTACTTCTAGGCAATGAGCAGTTCTTC
v_gene: TRBV30; j_gene: TRBJ1-5; d_gene: -; abundance: -; CDR3aa: CTWSAGTFQPQHF; CDR3nt: TGTACCTGGAGTGCCGGGACATTTCAGCCCCAGCATTTT
v_gene: TRBV2; j_gene: TRBJ2-7; d_gene: -; abundance: -; CDR3aa: CASSYLPGSYEQYF; CDR3nt: TGTGCCAGCAGTTACCTCCCAGGGTCCTACGAGCAGTACTTC
v_gene: TRBV19; j_gene: TRBJ1-4; d_gene: -; abundance: -; CDR3aa: CASSIGIHEKLFF; CDR3nt: TGTGCCAGTAGTATTGGCATACACGAAAAACTGTTTTTT
v_gene: TRBV7-2; j_gene: TRBJ2-5; d_gene: TRBD2; abundance: -; CDR3aa: CASSLGLAGGPGETQYF; CDR3nt: TGTGCCAGCAGCTTGGGACTAGCGGGGGGGCCCGGGGAGACCCAGTACTTC
v_gene: TRBV5-1; j_gene: TRBJ1-5; d_gene: TRBD1; abundance: -; CDR3aa: CASSYTGGDQPQHF; CDR3nt: TGCGCCAGCAGCTATACAGGGGGCGATCAGCCCCAGCATTTT
v_gene: TRBV19; j_gene: TRBJ1-2; d_gene: -; abundance: -; CDR3aa: CASVDRRAYGYTF; CDR3nt: TGTGCCAGCGTCGACAGGCGGGCCTATGGCTACACCTTC
v_gene: TRBV2; j_gene: TRBJ2-7; d_gene: TRBD1; abundance: -; CDR3aa: CASRDWTGGSYEQYF; CDR3nt: TGTGCCAGCAGGGACTGGACAGGGGGCTCCTACGAGCAGTACTTC
v_gene: TRBV15; j_gene: TRBJ1-5; d_gene: -; abundance: -; CDR3aa: CATSRDDQPQHF; CDR3nt: TGTGCCACCAGCAGAGACGATCAGCCCCAGCATTTT
v_gene: TRBV25-1; j_gene: TRBJ1-1; d_gene: -; abundance: -; CDR3aa: CASSYTTGIAFF; CDR3nt: TGTGCCAGCAGTTATACCACAGGGATAGCTTTCTTT
v_gene: TRBV7-8; j_gene: TRBJ1-5; d_gene: -; abundance: few; CDR3aa: CASSLGQGYNQPQHF; CDR3nt: TGTGCCAGCAGCTTGGGGCAGGGGTACAATCAGCCCCAGCATTTT
v_gene: TRBV6-6; j_gene: TRBJ1-2; d_gene: -; abundance: -; CDR3aa: CASSGGGTNYGYTF; CDR3nt: TGTGCCAGCAGTGGTGGGGGGACTAACTATGGCTACACCTTC
v_gene: TRBV28; j_gene: TRBJ1-2; d_gene: -; abundance: -; CDR3aa: CASSPQTKLQAPNYGYTF; CDR3nt: TGTGCCAGCAGTCCACAAACCAAGTTACAGGCGCCAAATTATGGCTACACCTTC
v_gene: TRBV10-1; j_gene: TRBJ2-3; d_gene: TRBD1; abundance: medium-sized; CDR3aa: CASSSGQGDTDTQYF; CDR3nt: TGCGCCAGCAGTTCCGGACAGGGTGACACAGATACGCAGTATTTT
v_gene: TRBV19; j_gene: TRBJ2-3; d_gene: -; abundance: -; CDR3aa: CASSRGGVDTQYF; CDR3nt: TGTGCCAGTAGTAGGGGCGGGGTGGATACGCAGTATTTT
v_gene: TRBV27; j_gene: TRBJ2-1; d_gene: TRBD2; abundance: -; CDR3aa: CASSLFASGGAREQFF; CDR3nt: TGTGCCAGCAGTTTATTTGCTAGCGGGGGGGCCAGGGAGCAGTTCTTC
v_gene: TRBV7-8; j_gene: TRBJ2-7; d_gene: TRBD2; abundance: -; CDR3aa: CASSPPAGGRQYF; CDR3nt: TGTGCCAGCAGCCCTCCAGCGGGGGGTAGGCAGTACTTC
v_gene: TRBV19; j_gene: TRBJ2-1; d_gene: TRBD1; abundance: -; CDR3aa: CASSPSGTGYEQFF; CDR3nt: TGTGCCAGTTCTCCCTCCGGGACAGGGTATGAGCAGTTCTTC
v_gene: TRBV6-5; j_gene: TRBJ1-2; d_gene: TRBD1; abundance: -; CDR3aa: CASSIYRGSYGYTF; CDR3nt: TGTGCCAGCAGTATTTACAGGGGTAGCTATGGCTACACCTTC